This T cell receptor beta chain was recorded in a study of blood T cells in healthy people across ages. It was with a sample-barcoded 5' primer and a J-beta primer mix that a second PCR of roughly 7 to 12 cycles was run. Each cDNA molecule was tagged by a template-switch adaptor with 12 random nucleotides. TCRdb re-called the 5' RACE reads through MiXCR, storing one row per CDR3 protein. The top ten clones hold around 0.75% of a sample with around 1,000,000 distinct CDR3 sequences, under 30% of them seen once. V was pared by 3 bases and J by 5 bases, with 11 bases between. CDR1 is SGDLS, CDR2 YYNGEE, per germline. CDR3 size: 13 residues. These data also formed part of another study, on T cells of mothers and their children.

V is TRBV9 and J is TRBJ1-2; D not resolved. The receptor was derived from a girl aged 2 to 9 in good health. The sequencing input was blood. The CDR3 sequence is CASSARSGYGYTF. CDR3 sequence (DNA): TGTGCCAGCAGCGCGAGGTCGGGGTATGGCTACACCTTC.